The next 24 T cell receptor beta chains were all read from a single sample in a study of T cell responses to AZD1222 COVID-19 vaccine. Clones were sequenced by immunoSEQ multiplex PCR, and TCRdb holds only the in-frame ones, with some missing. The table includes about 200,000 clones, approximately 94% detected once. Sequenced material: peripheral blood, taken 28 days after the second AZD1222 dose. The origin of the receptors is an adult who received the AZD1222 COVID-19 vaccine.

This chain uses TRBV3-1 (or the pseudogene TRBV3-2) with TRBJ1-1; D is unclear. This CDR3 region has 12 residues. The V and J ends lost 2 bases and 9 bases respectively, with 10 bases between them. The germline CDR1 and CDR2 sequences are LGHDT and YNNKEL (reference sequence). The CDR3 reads CASSQTGVKAFF. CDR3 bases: TGTGCCAGCAGCCAAACTGGAGTTAAAGCTTTCTTT.

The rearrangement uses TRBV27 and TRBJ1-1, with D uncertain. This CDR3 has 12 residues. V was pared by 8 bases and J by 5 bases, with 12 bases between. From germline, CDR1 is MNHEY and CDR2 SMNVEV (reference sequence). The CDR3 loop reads CASSDYRTEAFF. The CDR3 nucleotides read TGTGCCAGCTCCGACTACCGTACTGAAGCTTTCTTT.

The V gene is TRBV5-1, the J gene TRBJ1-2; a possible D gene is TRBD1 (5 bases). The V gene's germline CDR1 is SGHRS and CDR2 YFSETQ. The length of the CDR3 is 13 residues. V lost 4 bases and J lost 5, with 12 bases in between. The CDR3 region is CASSPSGEYGYTF. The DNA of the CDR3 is TGCGCCAGCAGCCCGTCGGGGGAGTATGGCTACACCTTC.

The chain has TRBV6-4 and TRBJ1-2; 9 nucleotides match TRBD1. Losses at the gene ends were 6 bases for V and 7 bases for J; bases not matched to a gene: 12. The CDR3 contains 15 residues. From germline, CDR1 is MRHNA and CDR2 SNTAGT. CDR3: CASRQNTGGSGGYTF. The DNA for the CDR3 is TGTGCCAGCAGGCAAAATACAGGGGGCTCAGGTGGCTACACCTTC.

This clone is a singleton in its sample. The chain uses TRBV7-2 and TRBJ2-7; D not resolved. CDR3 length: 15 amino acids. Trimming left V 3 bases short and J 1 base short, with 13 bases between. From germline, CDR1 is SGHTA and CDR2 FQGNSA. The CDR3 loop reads CASSLGHGRSYEQYF. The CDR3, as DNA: TGTGCCAGCAGCTTGGGCCACGGGCGTTCCTACGAGCAGTACTTC.

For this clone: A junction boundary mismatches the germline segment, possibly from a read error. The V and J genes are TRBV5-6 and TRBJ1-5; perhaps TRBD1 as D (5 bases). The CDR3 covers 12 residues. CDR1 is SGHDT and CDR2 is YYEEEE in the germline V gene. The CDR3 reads CASSLSSIGESF. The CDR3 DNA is TGTGCCAGCAGCTTATCAAGTATAGGGGAATCTTTT.

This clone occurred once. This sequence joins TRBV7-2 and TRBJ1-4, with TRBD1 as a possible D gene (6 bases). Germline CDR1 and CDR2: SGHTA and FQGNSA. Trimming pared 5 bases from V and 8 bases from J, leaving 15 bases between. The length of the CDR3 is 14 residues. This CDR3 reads CASSKGGGGEKLFF. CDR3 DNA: TGTGCCAGCAGCAAGGGAGGGGGGGGCGAAAAACTGTTTTTT.

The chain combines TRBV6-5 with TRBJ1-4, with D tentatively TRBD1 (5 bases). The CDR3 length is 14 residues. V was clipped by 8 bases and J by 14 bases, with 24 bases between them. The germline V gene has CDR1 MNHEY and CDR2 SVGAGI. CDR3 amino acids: CASGGRTPPRRLFF. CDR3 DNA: TGTGCCAGCGGAGGGCGGACACCACCCCGTAGGCTGTTTTTT.

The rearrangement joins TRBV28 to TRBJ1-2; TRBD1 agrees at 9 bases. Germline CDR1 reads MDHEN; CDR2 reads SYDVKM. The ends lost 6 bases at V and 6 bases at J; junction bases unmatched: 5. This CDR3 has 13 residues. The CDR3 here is CASRPGQGNGYTF. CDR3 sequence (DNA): TGTGCCAGCAGGCCGGGACAGGGTAATGGCTACACCTTC.

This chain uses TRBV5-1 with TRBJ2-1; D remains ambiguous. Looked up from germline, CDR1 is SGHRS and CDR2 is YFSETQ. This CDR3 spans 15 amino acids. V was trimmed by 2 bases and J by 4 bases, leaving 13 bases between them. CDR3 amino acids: CASSFESRPYNEQFF. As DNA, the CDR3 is TGCGCCAGCAGCTTCGAGTCGAGGCCGTACAATGAGCAGTTCTTC.

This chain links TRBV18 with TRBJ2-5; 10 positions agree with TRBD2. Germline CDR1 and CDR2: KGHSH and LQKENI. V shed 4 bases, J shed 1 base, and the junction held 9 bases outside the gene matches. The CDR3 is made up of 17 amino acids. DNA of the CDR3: TGTGCCAGCTCACGGTTCGGGGCTAGCGGGGGCCAAGAGACCCAGTACTTC. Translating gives CASSRFGASGGQETQYF.

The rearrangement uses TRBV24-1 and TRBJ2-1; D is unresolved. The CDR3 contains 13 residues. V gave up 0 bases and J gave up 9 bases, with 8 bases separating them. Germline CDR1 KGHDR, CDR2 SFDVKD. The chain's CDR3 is CATSDLSSSEQFF. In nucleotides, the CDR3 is TGTGCCACCAGTGATTTGTCCTCGAGTGAGCAGTTCTTC.

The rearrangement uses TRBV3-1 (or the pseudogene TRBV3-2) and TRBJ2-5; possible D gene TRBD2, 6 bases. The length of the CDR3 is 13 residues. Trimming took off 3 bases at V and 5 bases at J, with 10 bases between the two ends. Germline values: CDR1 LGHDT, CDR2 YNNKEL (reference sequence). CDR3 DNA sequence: TGTGCCAGCAGCCATTTTGGAGGGGAGACCCAGTACTTC. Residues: CASSHFGGETQYF.

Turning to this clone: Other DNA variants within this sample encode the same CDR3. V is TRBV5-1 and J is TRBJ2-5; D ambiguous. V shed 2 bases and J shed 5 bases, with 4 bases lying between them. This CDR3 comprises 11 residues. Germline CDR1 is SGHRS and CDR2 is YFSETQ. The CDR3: CASSFQETQYF. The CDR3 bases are TGCGCCAGCAGCTTTCAGGAGACCCAGTACTTC.

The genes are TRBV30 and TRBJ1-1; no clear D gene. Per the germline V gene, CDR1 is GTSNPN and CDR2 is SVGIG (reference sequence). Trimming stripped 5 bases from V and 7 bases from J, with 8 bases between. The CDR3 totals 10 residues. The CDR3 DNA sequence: TGTGCCTGGGGACTAGGTGAAGCTTTCTTT. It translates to CAWGLGEAFF.

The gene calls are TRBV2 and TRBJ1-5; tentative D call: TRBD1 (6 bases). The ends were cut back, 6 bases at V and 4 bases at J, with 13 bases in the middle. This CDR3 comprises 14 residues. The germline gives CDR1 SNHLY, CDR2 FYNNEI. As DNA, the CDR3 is TGTGCCAGCAGCCCCTGGACAGAGAATCAGCCCCAGCATTTT. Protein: CASSPWTENQPQHF.

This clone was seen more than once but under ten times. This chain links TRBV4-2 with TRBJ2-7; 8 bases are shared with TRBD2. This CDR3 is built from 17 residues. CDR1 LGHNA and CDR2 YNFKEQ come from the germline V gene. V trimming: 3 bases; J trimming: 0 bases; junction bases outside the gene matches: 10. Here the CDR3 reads CASSHTDSRGDSYEQYF. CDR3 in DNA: TGTGCCAGCAGCCATACCGACTCGCGGGGGGACTCCTACGAGCAGTACTTC.

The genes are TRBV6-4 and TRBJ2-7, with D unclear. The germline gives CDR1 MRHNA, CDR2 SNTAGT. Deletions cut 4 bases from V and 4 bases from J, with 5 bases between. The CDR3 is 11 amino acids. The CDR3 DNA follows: TGTGCCAGCAGTGCGCATTACGAGCAGTACTTC. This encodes CASSAHYEQYF.

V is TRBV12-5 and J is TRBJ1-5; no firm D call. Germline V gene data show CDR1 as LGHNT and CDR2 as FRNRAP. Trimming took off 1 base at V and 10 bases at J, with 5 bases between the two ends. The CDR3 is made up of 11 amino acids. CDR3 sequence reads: CASGLESPQHF. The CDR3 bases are TGTGCTAGTGGTTTGGAGAGCCCCCAGCATTTT.

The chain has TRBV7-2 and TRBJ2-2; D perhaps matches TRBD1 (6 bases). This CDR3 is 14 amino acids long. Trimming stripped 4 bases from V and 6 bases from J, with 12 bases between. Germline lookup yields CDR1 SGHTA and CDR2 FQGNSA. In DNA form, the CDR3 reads TGTGCCAGCAGCTGGGGGCAAGGTTCCGGGGAGCTGTTTTTT. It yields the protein CASSWGQGSGELFF.

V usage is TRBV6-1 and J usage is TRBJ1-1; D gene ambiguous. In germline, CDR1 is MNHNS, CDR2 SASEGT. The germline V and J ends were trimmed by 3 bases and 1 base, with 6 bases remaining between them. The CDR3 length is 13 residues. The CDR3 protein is CASSDQKNTEAFF. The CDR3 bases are TGTGCCAGCAGTGACCAGAAGAACACTGAAGCTTTCTTT.

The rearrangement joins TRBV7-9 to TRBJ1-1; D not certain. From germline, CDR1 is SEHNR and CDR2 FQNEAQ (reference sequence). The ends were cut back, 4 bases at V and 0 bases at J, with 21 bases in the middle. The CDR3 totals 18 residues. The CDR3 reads CASSSLGRVPPMNTEAFF. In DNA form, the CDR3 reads TGTGCCAGCAGCTCCCTGGGCCGCGTCCCCCCAATGAACACTGAAGCTTTCTTT.

CDR3 nucleotides: TGTGCCAGTAGTAACGGGGTAGGACAGAACACTGAAGCTTTCTTT. This encodes CASSNGVGQNTEAFF. The chain joins TRBV19 to TRBJ1-1; weak D call: TRBD1 (5 bases). This CDR3 contains 15 residues. The germline gives CDR1 LNHDA, CDR2 SQIVND (reference sequence). Trimming shortened V by 4 bases and J by 1 base, and 13 bases separated the two germline ends. Full variable domain (outside the CDR3, taken from reference TRBV19 and TRBJ1-1): DGGITQSPKYLFRKEGQNVTLSCEQNLNHDAMYWYRQDPGQGLRLIYYSQIVNDFQKGDIAEGYSVSREKKESFPLTVTSAQKNPTAFYLCASSNGVGQNTEAFFGQGTRLTVV.

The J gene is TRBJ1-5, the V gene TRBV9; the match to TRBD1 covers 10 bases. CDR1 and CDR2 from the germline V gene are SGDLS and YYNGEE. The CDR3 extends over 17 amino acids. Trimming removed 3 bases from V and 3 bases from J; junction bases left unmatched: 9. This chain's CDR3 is CASSEGDRGGYNQPQHF. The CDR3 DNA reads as TGTGCCAGCAGCGAGGGGGACAGGGGCGGATACAATCAGCCCCAGCATTTT.